Many counts were recorded for the clone carrying this TCR beta chain. RNA transcripts yielded amplified TCR beta CDR3 regions. The primer set for the first-round RT-PCR of the TCR CDR3 was HTBI. In TCRdb, the multiplex PCR reads were re-called with MiXCR into one record per CDR3 protein. The sample lists hundreds of thousands of distinct CDR3 sequences, roughly 40% occurring once. The data are from a study of T cells in Graves' hyperthyroidism and ophthalmopathy. At the level of the study: Peripheral blood was collected at initial diagnosis, before any treatment.

Losses at the gene ends were 5 bases for V and 0 bases for J; bases not matched to a gene: 4. This CDR3 has 14 residues. The germline V gene encodes CDR1 DFQATT and CDR2 SNEGSKA (reference sequence). Investigators excluded patients with uncontrolled infection, other autoimmune disease, pregnancy or lactation. Diagnosis relied on clinical symptoms, serum thyroxine and TRAb, thyroid ultrasound and orbital computed tomography. The chain carries TRBV20-1 and TRBJ1-5, with 7 bases matching TRBD1. The receptor was derived from a man younger than 35 with Graves' hyperthyroidism. The sequenced material came from blood. CDR3 protein: CSALRGSSNQPQHF. Here the CDR3 DNA reads TGCAGTGCTCTCAGGGGGTCTAGCAATCAGCCCCAGCATTTT.